This T cell receptor (beta chain) was identified in a study of T-cell reconstitution after alpha-beta-depleted transplantation in children. Preparation of the TCRbeta library was carried out with unique molecular identifiers. TCRdb reanalysed the PCR reads using MiXCR and keeps one entry per CDR3 protein. The sample yields around 960,000 distinct CDR3 sequences, less than 30% seen once. The germline V gene encodes CDR1 LGHNA and CDR2 YNFKEQ. The CDR3 extends over 16 amino acids. Trimming removed 0 bases from V and 2 bases from J, with 14 bases in between. Source: PBMCs, mostly from graft donor cells, taken 360 days after TCRalphabeta/CD19-depleted stem cell transplant. The rearrangement links TRBV4-2 to TRBJ2-7; D is perhaps TRBD2 (6 bases). The clonotype originates from a boy under three years old who had a stem cell transplant for SCID, so the T cells may come from the graft donor. In DNA, the CDR3 is TGTGCCAGCAGCCAAGAGGAGGGCTACTGGCCCTACGAGCAGTACTTC. Encoded protein: CASSQEEGYWPYEQYF.